The present T cell receptor beta chain was sequenced within a study of shared clonotypes between healthy human individuals. For every subset, genomic DNA was evenly distributed across several immunoSEQ plates. Clones were read by immunoSEQ multiplex PCR, and TCRdb kept only the in-frame ones, dropping some. The sample lists roughly 2 million clones, over 85% seen once, with 0.1% to 0.15% in the top ten. Germline trimming cut 4 bases from V and 0 bases from J; bases unmatched to any gene: 1. Per germline, CDR1 SNHLY and CDR2 FYNNEI. The CDR3 is 15 residues long. Material: naive CD4+ T cells sorted from blood. Subset noted: CD45RA+ positively selected. This sequence was found in a man aged 18 to 29 in good health. The chain recombines TRBV2 with TRBJ2-1; TRBD2 matches 9 bases. CDR3: CASSVLAGSYNEQFF. As DNA, the CDR3 is TGTGCCAGCAGTGTACTAGCGGGCTCCTACAATGAGCAGTTCTTC.